This T cell receptor beta chain originates from a study of CD8+ T cells in alopecia areata. Study-wide context: Treated patients swallowed 5 to 10 mg of oral tofacitinib twice daily. Study-wide findings and caveats: Clonality exceeded that of normal scalp in lesional scalp, most notably in alopecia totalis/universalis.

Note on this clone: Its specificity is not known.

Starting from PBMCs, sorting isolated CD4+ and CD8+ T cells. J gave up 0 bases and V 2 bases, and 2 bases lay outside the gene matches. The CDR3 is 16 amino acids. CDR1 GTSNPN and CDR2 SVGIG come from the germline V gene (reference sequence). RNA was extracted and reverse transcribed into cDNA as the sequencing template. The repertoire was sequenced with immunoSEQ multiplex PCR; TCRdb's copy has only in-frame clones and lacks some. The data contain hundreds of thousands of clones, about two thirds of them singletons. The sequence derives from a human donor with alopecia areata. The chain carries TRBV30 and TRBJ2-6, with 9 positions matching TRBD1. Source: CD4+ T cells sorted from blood, taken at week 0. The CDR3 region is CAWSRQGGSGANVLTF. CDR3 nucleotide sequence: TGTGCCTGGAGTCGACAGGGGGGCTCTGGGGCCAACGTCCTGACTTTC.